The clone carrying this T cell receptor beta chain occurred a few times. MiXCR, applied by TCRdb to the RT-PCR reads, yields one record per CDR3 protein. This sample carries about 110,000 distinct CDR3 sequences, 35% of them seen once, and the ten largest clones take more than 25%. The data were obtained in a study of patients and donors after allogeneic stem cell transplantation. Germline CDR1 MDHEN, CDR2 SYDVKM. V was cut by 7 bases and J by 7 bases, with 13 bases left in between. CDR3 length: 13 amino acids. The sequence was obtained from a human donor who was either an allogeneic HSCT recipient or a stem cell or donor lymphocyte infusion donor (not recorded which). It is not recorded whose cells these are; they may come from a transplant donor. The sample consisted of blood, either unsorted or a sorted T cell fraction (not recorded which). The chain employs TRBV28 and TRBJ1-4; the D gene is possibly TRBD1 (6 bases). The CDR3 DNA follows: TGTGCCAGCATTACAGGGAGGGGTGAAAAACTGTTTTTT. This sequence encodes CASITGRGEKLFF. The full variable domain, its missing parts supplied by reference TRBV28 and TRBJ1-4, is DVKVTQSSRYLVKRTGEKVFLECVQDMDHENMFWYRQDPGLGLRLIYFSYDVKMKEKGDIPEGYSVSREKKERFSLILESASTNQTSMYLCASITGRGEKLFFGSGTQLSVL.